These 30 T cell receptor beta chains came from one sample sequenced in a study of blood T cell repertoires in COVID-19. Data came from immunoSEQ multiplex PCR; TCRdb stores just in-frame clones and leaves some out. This sample has under 150,000 clones, with 80% to 90% found just once. The sample comprised peripheral blood. The receptor set was obtained from an elderly man with active or convalescent COVID-19.

This sequence joins TRBV6-2 or TRBV6-3 and TRBJ1-2, with D perhaps matching TRBD1 (6 bases). V gave up 2 bases and J gave up 4 bases, with 14 bases separating them. The CDR3 is made up of 15 amino acids. Germline assignment: CDR1 MNHEY and CDR2 SVGEGT. CDR3 amino acids: CASSYPMMTGYGYTF. CDR3 bases: TGTGCCAGCAGTTACCCCATGATGACAGGCTATGGCTACACCTTC.

The chain couples TRBV9 to TRBJ2-1, with D possibly matching TRBD2 (6 bases). The V end was cut by 2 bases, the J end by 3 bases, with 9 bases between. CDR1 is SGDLS, CDR2 YYNGEE, per germline. This CDR3 has 14 residues. CDR3 bases: TGTGCCAGCAGCGTCGGGACTCACTACAATGAGCAGTTCTTC. It specifies CASSVGTHYNEQFF.

The chain uses TRBV4-3 and TRBJ1-5; TRBD1 matches at 7 bases. The CDR3 loop spans 16 amino acids. After removal of 0 bases from V and 0 bases from J, the junction contained 2 bases not matched to a gene. Per germline, CDR1 LGHNA and CDR2 YSLEER. CDR3 DNA sequence: TGCGCCAGCAGCCAAGAACCAGGGGGTAGCAATCAGCCCCAGCATTTT. This encodes CASSQEPGGSNQPQHF.

V gene TRBV27 combines with J gene TRBJ2-1; TRBD2 aligns across 13 bases. Losses at the gene ends were 1 base for V and 9 bases for J; bases not matched to a gene: 9. The germline gives CDR1 MNHEY, CDR2 SMNVEV (reference sequence). The CDR3 covers 17 residues. CDR3 in DNA: TGTGCCAGCAGTTTATATGGCTGGACTAGCGGGGGAGTTGAGCAGTTCTTC. This sequence encodes CASSLYGWTSGGVEQFF.

The rearrangement links TRBV7-9 to TRBJ1-2; D gene unclear. This CDR3 comprises 14 residues. Germline V gives CDR1 SEHNR, CDR2 FQNEAQ (reference sequence). V was trimmed by 4 bases and J by 4 bases, leaving 13 bases between them. For the CDR3, the DNA is TGTGCCAGCAGCTCCGTGTTAGGAGGCTATGGCTACACCTTC. This encodes CASSSVLGGYGYTF. The full variable domain, in which reference TRBV7-9 and TRBJ1-2 provide the parts outside the CDR3, is DTGVSQNPRHKITKRGQNVTFRCDPISEHNRLYWYRQTLGQGPEFLTYFQNEAQLEKSRLLSDRFSAERPKGSFSTLEIQRTEQGDSAMYLCASSSVLGGYGYTFGSGTRLTVV.

The chain uses TRBV12-5 and TRBJ1-5; D remains ambiguous. CDR3 length: 16 amino acids. CDR1 is LGHNT, CDR2 FRNRAP, per germline. Trimming took 0 bases from V and 1 from J, leaving 10 bases between them. The CDR3 nucleotides are TGTGCTAGTGGTTTGGTACTCGGAGTGAGCAATCAGCCCCAGCATTTT. Encoded protein: CASGLVLGVSNQPQHF.

The table lists this clone with many counts. The chain has TRBV5-5 and TRBJ1-5; tentative D call: TRBD1 (6 bases). The germline V and J ends were trimmed by 0 bases and 3 bases, with 16 bases remaining between them. CDR1 SGHKS and CDR2 YYEKEE come from the germline V gene (reference sequence). This CDR3 is 17 amino acids long. Written as DNA, the CDR3 is TGTGCCAGCAGCTTGGTCCCCATCGACAGGAACAATCAGCCCCAGCATTTT. It is translated as CASSLVPIDRNNQPQHF.

This clone appeared once. CDR3 sequence: CASSTAGTSGTDTQYF. The DNA for the CDR3 is TGTGCCAGCAGTACCGCCGGGACTAGCGGCACAGATACGCAGTATTTT. The chain uses TRBV6-2 or TRBV6-3 and TRBJ2-3; TRBD2 aligns across 10 bases. The CDR3 runs 16 residues. Germline V CDR1 and CDR2: MNHEY, SVGEGT. V shed 5 bases and J 1 base; nucleotides not matched to a gene: 6.

The V and J genes are TRBV18 and TRBJ2-7; TRBD1 might be the D (6 bases). The CDR3 sequence is 15 residues long. V was pared by 5 bases and J by 0 bases, with 14 bases between. Germline CDR1 KGHSH, CDR2 LQKENI. The CDR3 is CASSSSQGYSYEQYF. The CDR3 coding sequence is TGTGCCAGCTCATCGTCGCAGGGGTACTCCTACGAGCAGTACTTC.

The chain carries TRBV6-2 or TRBV6-3 and TRBJ2-2, with D possibly being TRBD2 (6 bases). Trimming removed 5 bases from V and 3 bases from J, with 10 bases in between. The CDR3 runs 14 residues. Per the germline V gene, CDR1 is MNHEY and CDR2 is SVGEGT. The CDR3 loop reads CASSPGDYTGELFF. CDR3 nucleotide sequence: TGTGCCAGCAGTCCGGGGGACTACACCGGGGAGCTGTTTTTT.

The chain carries TRBV4-1 and TRBJ1-1; 8 nucleotides line up with TRBD1. The CDR3 spans 15 residues. J was trimmed by 4 bases and V by 3 bases; bases with no gene match: 7. The V gene's germline CDR1 is MGHRA and CDR2 YSYEKL. As DNA, the CDR3 is TGCGCCAGCAGCCAGATTTACAGGGGGGGCACTGAAGCTTTCTTT. Protein sequence: CASSQIYRGGTEAFF.

This clone was found once. The V call is TRBV19, the J call TRBJ1-5; possible D gene TRBD1, 5 bases. The CDR3 runs 15 residues. Germline V CDR1 and CDR2: LNHDA, SQIVND (reference sequence). Trimming stripped 3 bases from V and 2 bases from J, with 11 bases between. The CDR3 coding sequence is TGTGCCAGTAGTATCTTCACAGGAGGCAATCAGCCCCAGCATTTT. Amino acid sequence: CASSIFTGGNQPQHF.

V and J are TRBV29-1 and TRBJ2-5; the match to TRBD2 covers 8 bases. V gave up 5 bases and J gave up 5 bases; unmatched junction bases: 7. CDR3 length: 13 amino acids. Germline lookup yields CDR1 SQVTM and CDR2 ANQGSEA. CDR3 amino acids: CSVPRGGLETQYF. CDR3 coding DNA: TGCAGCGTTCCCCGGGGGGGCCTCGAGACCCAGTACTTC.

This clone was counted only a few times. This chain connects TRBV7-2 to TRBJ1-1; 12 positions match TRBD1. The junction had 5 bases not matched to a gene; V was cut back by 2 bases and J by 1 base. Germline V CDR1 and CDR2: SGHTA, FQGNSA. The CDR3 length is 17 residues. The CDR3 bases are TGTGCCAGCAGCTTAAGGGGACAGGGGGCGTCGAACACTGAAGCTTTCTTT. Translation: CASSLRGQGASNTEAFF.

The V call is TRBV28, the J call TRBJ2-2; D unresolved. The V end was cut by 3 bases, the J end by 6 bases, with 5 bases between. CDR1 is MDHEN, CDR2 SYDVKM, per germline. The CDR3 is 12 residues long. CDR3 loop: CASSFRAGELFF. The CDR3 DNA follows: TGTGCCAGCAGTTTCCGAGCCGGGGAGCTGTTTTTT.

The CDR3 DNA is TGTGCCAGCAGCCAAGATTCTAATCAGCCCCAGCATTTT. Encoded protein: CASSQDSNQPQHF. This sequence joins TRBV4-2 and TRBJ1-5; D is ambiguous. This CDR3 comprises 13 residues. Trimming took 0 bases from V and 4 from J, leaving 4 bases between them. Germline-derived CDR1 and CDR2 are LGHNA and YNFKEQ.

The chain joins TRBV7-8 to TRBJ2-2; 14 nucleotides match TRBD2. This CDR3 has 16 residues. Germline V gene lookup returns CDR1 SGHVS and CDR2 FQNEAQ. J lost 5 bases, V lost 5 bases, and 4 bases had no gene match. CDR3 nucleotides: TGTGCCAGCAGCCAGGGACTAGCGGGGGATACCGGGGAGCTGTTTTTT. Translating it yields CASSQGLAGDTGELFF.

This clone has just one count. The V call is TRBV4-3, the J call TRBJ2-7, with 9 bases identical to TRBD1. V was pared by 4 bases and J by 4 bases, with 8 bases of the junction left unmatched. Germline V gene data show CDR1 as LGHNA and CDR2 as YSLEER. This CDR3 comprises 15 residues. CDR3 bases: TGCGCCAGCAGCCGAAGCTTGACAGGGGGATACGAGCAGTACTTC. This codes for CASSRSLTGGYEQYF.

J is TRBJ2-1 and V is TRBV5-4; TRBD2 aligns across 12 bases. Germline CDR1 and CDR2: SGHNT and YYREEE (reference sequence). V gave up 4 bases and J gave up 4 bases; unmatched junction bases: 6. The CDR3 loop spans 16 amino acids. The CDR3 spells CASSGRLAGDYNEQFF. The CDR3 nucleotides read TGTGCCAGCAGCGGAAGACTAGCGGGGGATTACAATGAGCAGTTCTTC.

The chain joins TRBV30 to TRBJ1-1; D gene uncertain. Germline CDR1 GTSNPN, CDR2 SVGIG (reference sequence). The CDR3 length is 14 residues. The germline V and J ends were trimmed by 5 bases and 0 bases, with 13 bases remaining between them. CDR3 protein: CAWSETNMNTEAFF. In nucleotides, the CDR3 is TGTGCCTGGTCAGAAACTAACATGAACACTGAAGCTTTCTTT.

The chain carries TRBV30 and TRBJ1-5, with TRBD1 identical over 7 bases. From germline, CDR1 is GTSNPN and CDR2 SVGIG (reference sequence). CDR3 size: 14 residues. The J segment lost 0 bases and the V segment lost 5 bases, leaving 4 bases of the junction unmatched. CDR3 amino acids: CAWSKGASNQPQHF. Here the CDR3 DNA reads TGTGCCTGGTCGAAGGGGGCTAGCAATCAGCCCCAGCATTTT.

The chain combines TRBV6-5 with TRBJ1-2; TRBD1 agrees at 8 bases. Germline CDR1 is MNHEY and CDR2 is SVGAGI. Trimming took 2 bases from V and 8 from J; bases not matched to a gene: 10. This CDR3 region has 15 residues. CDR3 amino acids: CASSYGSGGLNGYTF. In nucleotides, the CDR3 is TGTGCCAGCAGTTACGGTTCAGGGGGCCTAAACGGCTACACCTTC.

This chain connects TRBV6-8 to TRBJ1-2, with 8 nucleotides matching TRBD1. V lost 5 bases and J lost 6; bases outside the gene matches: 2. The CDR3 totals 12 residues. CDR1 is MNHGY and CDR2 is SAAAGT in the germline V gene. The CDR3 DNA reads TGTGCCAGCAGTAAGGACAGGGATGGCTACACCTTC. Its protein is CASSKDRDGYTF.

The chain joins TRBV6-5 to TRBJ2-6; TRBD1 matches at 8 bases. CDR3 length equals 15 residues. Germline-derived CDR1 and CDR2 are MNHEY and SVGAGI. Unmatched junction bases numbered 3, after V lost 6 bases and J lost 2 bases. The CDR3 nucleotides read TGTGCCAGCAGAACGACAGGGGCTGGGGCCAACGTCCTGACTTTC. It specifies CASRTTGAGANVLTF.

The V and J genes are TRBV28 and TRBJ1-4; 10 bases are shared with TRBD1. J lost 8 bases, V lost 3 bases, and 6 bases had no gene match. The CDR3 length is 15 residues. The V gene's germline CDR1 is MDHEN and CDR2 SYDVKM. The CDR3: CASSFRQGAREKLFF. As DNA, the CDR3 is TGTGCCAGCAGTTTCCGACAGGGGGCGCGGGAAAAACTGTTTTTT.

This clone showed up just once. The rearrangement links TRBV28 to TRBJ1-2; D unresolved. Germline V gives CDR1 MDHEN, CDR2 SYDVKM. The V end was cut by 5 bases, the J end by 3 bases, with 7 bases between. CDR3 length equals 12 residues. Here the CDR3 DNA reads TGTGCCAGCAGTCTCAGGTACTATGGCTACACCTTC. The encoded protein is CASSLRYYGYTF.

The chain carries TRBV5-6 and TRBJ1-1; D is perhaps TRBD1 (5 bases). Trimming removed 0 bases at V and 5 bases at J, with 14 bases between. This CDR3 spans 15 amino acids. Germline CDR1 reads SGHDT; CDR2 reads YYEEEE. The CDR3 loop is CASSLGLGAKTEAFF. CDR3 nucleotide sequence: TGTGCCAGCAGCTTGGGCTTAGGGGCTAAAACTGAAGCTTTCTTT.

The chain combines TRBV5-1 with TRBJ2-2, with TRBD2 identical over 15 bases. CDR1 and CDR2 (germline): SGHRS, YFSETQ. CDR3 length: 18 residues. Trimming cost V 4 bases and J 2 bases; bases outside gene matches: 6. The chain's CDR3 is CASSLGTSGGPNTGELFF. CDR3 coding DNA: TGCGCCAGCAGCCTAGGGACTAGCGGGGGGCCCAACACCGGGGAGCTGTTTTTT. Complete variable domain (other parts from reference TRBV5-1 and TRBJ2-2): KAGVTQTPRYLIKTRGQQVTLSCSPISGHRSVSWYQQTPGQGLQFLFEYFSETQRNKGNFPGRFSGRQFSNSRSEMNVSTLELGDSALYLCASSLGTSGGPNTGELFFGEGSRLTVL.

The J gene is TRBJ1-1, the V gene TRBV7-9; maybe TRBD1 (5 bases). Germline V gene data show CDR1 as SEHNR and CDR2 as FQNEAQ (reference sequence). With 4 bases removed from V and 7 bases from J, the gap between germline ends came to 7 bases. The CDR3 covers 11 residues. CDR3 region: CASSYDSEAFF. For the CDR3, the DNA is TGTGCCAGCAGCTACGACAGTGAAGCTTTCTTT.

The chain couples TRBV5-6 to TRBJ1-5; 10 nucleotides agree with TRBD1. With 2 bases clipped from V and 7 bases from J, the junction kept 6 bases outside the gene matches. The CDR3 covers 15 residues. The germline gives CDR1 SGHDT, CDR2 YYEEEE. Here the CDR3 reads CASSFRGTGVQPQHF. DNA of the CDR3: TGTGCCAGCAGCTTCAGGGGGACAGGGGTGCAGCCCCAGCATTTT.